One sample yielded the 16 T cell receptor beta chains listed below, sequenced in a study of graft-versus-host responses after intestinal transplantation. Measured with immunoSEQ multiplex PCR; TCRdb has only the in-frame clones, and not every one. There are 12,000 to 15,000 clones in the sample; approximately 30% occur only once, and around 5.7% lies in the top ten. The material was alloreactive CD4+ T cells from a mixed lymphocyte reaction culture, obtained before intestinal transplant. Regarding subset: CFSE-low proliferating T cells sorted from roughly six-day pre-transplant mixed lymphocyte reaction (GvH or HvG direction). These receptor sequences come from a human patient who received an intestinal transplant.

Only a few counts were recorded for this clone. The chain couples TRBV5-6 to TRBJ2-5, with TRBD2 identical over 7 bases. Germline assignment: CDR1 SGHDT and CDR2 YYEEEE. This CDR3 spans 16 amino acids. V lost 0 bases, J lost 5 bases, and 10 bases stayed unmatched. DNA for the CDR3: TGTGCCAGCAGCTTGGATTTGGCGGGAGATGGGGAGACCCAGTACTTC. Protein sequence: CASSLDLAGDGETQYF.

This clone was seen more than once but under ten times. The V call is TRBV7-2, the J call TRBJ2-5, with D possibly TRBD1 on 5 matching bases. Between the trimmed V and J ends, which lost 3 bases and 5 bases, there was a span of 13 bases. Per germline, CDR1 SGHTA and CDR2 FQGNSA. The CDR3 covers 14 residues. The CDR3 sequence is CASSFGWGGETQYF. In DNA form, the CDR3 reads TGTGCCAGCAGCTTTGGTTGGGGCGGCGAGACCCAGTACTTC. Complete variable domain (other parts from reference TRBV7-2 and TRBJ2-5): GAGVSQSPSNKVTEKGKDVELRCDPISGHTALYWYRQSLGQGLEFLIYFQGNSAPDKSGLPSDRFSAERTGGSVSTLTIQRTQQEDSAVYLCASSFGWGGETQYFGPGTRLLVL.

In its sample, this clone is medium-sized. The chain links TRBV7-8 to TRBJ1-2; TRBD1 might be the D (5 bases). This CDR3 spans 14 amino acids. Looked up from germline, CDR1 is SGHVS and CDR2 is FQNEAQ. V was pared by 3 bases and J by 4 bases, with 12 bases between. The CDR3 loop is CASSLTQGGYGYTF. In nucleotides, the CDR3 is TGTGCCAGCAGCTTGACGCAGGGCGGCTATGGCTACACCTTC.

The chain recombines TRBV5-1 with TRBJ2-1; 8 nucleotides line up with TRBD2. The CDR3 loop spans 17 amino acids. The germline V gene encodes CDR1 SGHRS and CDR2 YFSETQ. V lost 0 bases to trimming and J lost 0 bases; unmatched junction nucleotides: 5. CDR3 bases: TGCGCCAGCAGCTTGGCCCCAAGCGGGAGCTCCTACAATGAGCAGTTCTTC. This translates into CASSLAPSGSSYNEQFF.

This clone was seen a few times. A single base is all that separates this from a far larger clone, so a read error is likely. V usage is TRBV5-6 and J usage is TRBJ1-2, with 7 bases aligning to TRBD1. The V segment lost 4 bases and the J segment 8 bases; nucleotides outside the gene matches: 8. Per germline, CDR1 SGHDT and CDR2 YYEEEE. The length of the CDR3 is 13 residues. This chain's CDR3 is CASSRTGLHGYTF. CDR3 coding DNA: TGTGCCAGCAGCAGGACAGGCTTGCACGGCTACACCTTC.

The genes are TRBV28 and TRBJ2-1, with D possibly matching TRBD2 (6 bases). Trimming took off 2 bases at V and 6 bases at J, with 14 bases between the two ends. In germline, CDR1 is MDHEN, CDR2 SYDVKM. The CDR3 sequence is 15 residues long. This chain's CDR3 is CASSLGGGPVNEQFF. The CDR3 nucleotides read TGTGCCAGCAGTTTAGGCGGAGGGCCGGTCAATGAGCAGTTCTTC.

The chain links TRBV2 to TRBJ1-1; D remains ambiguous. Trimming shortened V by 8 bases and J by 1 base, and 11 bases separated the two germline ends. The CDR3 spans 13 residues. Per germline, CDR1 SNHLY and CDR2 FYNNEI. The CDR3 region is CASLKRENTEAFF. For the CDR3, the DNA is TGTGCCAGCTTAAAAAGGGAGAACACTGAAGCTTTCTTT.

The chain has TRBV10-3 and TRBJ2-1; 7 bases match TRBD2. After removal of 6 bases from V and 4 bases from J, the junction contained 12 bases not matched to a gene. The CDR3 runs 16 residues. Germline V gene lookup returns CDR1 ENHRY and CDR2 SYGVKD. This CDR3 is CAIRDTSVQAYNEQFF. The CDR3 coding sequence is TGTGCCATCAGGGATACTAGCGTCCAGGCATACAATGAGCAGTTCTTC.

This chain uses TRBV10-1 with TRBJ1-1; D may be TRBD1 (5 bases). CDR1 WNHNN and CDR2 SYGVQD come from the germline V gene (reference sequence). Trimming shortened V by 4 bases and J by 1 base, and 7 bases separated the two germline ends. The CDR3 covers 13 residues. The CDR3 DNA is TGCGCCAGCAGTGCAGGGCGGAACACTGAAGCTTTCTTT. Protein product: CASSAGRNTEAFF.

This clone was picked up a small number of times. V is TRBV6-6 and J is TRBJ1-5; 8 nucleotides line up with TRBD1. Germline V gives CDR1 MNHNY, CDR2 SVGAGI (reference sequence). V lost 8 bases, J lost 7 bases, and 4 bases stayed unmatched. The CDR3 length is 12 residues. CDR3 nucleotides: TGTGCCAGCGGAAGACAGGGGCAGCCCCAGCATTTT. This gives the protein CASGRQGQPQHF.

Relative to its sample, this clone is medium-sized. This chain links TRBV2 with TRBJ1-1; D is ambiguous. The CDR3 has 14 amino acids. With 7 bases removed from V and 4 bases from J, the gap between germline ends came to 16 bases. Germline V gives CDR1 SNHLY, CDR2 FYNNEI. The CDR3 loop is CASMAYQRGTEAFF. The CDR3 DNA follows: TGTGCCAGCATGGCATACCAGAGAGGCACTGAAGCTTTCTTT.

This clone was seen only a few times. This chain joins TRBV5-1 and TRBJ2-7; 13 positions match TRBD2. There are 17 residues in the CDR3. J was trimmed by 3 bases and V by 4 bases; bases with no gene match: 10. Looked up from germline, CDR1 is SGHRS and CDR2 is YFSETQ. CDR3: CASSLGLAGEAGYEQYF. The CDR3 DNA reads TGCGCCAGCAGCCTCGGACTAGCGGGAGAGGCCGGCTACGAGCAGTACTTC.

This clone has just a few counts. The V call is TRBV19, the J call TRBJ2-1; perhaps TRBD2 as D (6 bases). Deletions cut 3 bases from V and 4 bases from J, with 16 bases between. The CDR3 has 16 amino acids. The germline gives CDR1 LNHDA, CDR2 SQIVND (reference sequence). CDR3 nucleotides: TGTGCCAGTAGTATGTTCAGGACTACTCCTTACAATGAGCAGTTCTTC. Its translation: CASSMFRTTPYNEQFF.

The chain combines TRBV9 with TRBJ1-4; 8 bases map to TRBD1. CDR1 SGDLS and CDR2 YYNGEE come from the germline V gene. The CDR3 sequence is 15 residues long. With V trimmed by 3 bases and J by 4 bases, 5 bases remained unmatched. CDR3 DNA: TGTGCCAGCAGCGAGCGGACAGGGTATAATGAAAAACTGTTTTTT. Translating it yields CASSERTGYNEKLFF. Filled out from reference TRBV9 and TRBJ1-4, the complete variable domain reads DSGVTQTPKHLITATGQRVTLRCSPRSGDLSVYWYQQSLDQGLQFLIQYYNGEERAKGNILERFSAQQFPDLHSELNLSSLELGDSALYFCASSERTGYNEKLFFGSGTQLSVL.

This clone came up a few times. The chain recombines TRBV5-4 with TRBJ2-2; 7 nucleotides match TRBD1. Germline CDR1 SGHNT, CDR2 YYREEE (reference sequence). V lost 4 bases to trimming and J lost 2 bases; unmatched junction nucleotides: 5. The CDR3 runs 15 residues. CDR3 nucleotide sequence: TGTGCCAGCAGCGTCGACAGGGCCAACACCGGGGAGCTGTTTTTT. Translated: CASSVDRANTGELFF.

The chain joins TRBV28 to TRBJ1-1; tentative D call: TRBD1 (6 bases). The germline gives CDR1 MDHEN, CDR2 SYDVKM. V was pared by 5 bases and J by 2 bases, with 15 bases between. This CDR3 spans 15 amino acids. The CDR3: CASSDPRGLNTEAFF. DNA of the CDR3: TGTGCCAGCAGTGACCCCAGGGGTCTCAACACTGAAGCTTTCTTT. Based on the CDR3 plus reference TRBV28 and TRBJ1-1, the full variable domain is DVKVTQSSRYLVKRTGEKVFLECVQDMDHENMFWYRQDPGLGLRLIYFSYDVKMKEKGDIPEGYSVSREKKERFSLILESASTNQTSMYLCASSDPRGLNTEAFFGQGTRLTVV.